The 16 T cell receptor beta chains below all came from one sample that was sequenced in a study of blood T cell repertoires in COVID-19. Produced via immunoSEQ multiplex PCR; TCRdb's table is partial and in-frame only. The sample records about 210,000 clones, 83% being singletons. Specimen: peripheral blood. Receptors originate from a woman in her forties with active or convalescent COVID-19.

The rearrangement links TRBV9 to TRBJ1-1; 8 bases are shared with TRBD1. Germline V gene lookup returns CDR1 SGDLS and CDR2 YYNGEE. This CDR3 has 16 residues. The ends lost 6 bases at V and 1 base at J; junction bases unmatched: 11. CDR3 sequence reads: CASKEWQGAANTEAFF. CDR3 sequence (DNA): TGTGCCAGCAAGGAGTGGCAGGGGGCGGCGAACACTGAAGCTTTCTTT.

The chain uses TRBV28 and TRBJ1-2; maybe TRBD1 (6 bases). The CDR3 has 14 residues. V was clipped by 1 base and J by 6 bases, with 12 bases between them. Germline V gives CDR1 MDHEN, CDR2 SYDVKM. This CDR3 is CASSLLGGDNGYTF. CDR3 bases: TGTGCCAGCAGTTTATTAGGGGGGGATAATGGCTACACCTTC.

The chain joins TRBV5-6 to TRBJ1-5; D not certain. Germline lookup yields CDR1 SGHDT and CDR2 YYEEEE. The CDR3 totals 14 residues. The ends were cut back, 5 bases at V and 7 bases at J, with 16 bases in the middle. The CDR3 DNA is TGTGCCAGCAGTTATTGGGGAGGGCCCCAGCCCCAGCATTTT. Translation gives CASSYWGGPQPQHF.

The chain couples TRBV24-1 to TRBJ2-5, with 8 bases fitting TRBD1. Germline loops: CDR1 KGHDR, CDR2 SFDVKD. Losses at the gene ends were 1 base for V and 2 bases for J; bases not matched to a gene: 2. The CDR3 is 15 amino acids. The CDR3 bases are TGTGCCACCAGTGATTTCGGACAGGGTCAAGAGACCCAGTACTTC. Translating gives CATSDFGQGQETQYF.

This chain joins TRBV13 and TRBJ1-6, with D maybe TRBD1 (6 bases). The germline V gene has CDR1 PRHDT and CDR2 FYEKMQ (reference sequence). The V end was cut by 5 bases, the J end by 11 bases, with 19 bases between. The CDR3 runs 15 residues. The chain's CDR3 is CASSPPGTLDPPLHF. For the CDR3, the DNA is TGTGCCAGCAGCCCGCCCGGGACACTTGATCCACCCCTCCACTTT.

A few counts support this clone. CDR3 in amino acids: CASSSSGVANEKLFF. CDR3 nucleotide sequence: TGTGCCAGCAGCTCCTCAGGGGTTGCTAATGAAAAACTGTTTTTT. This rearrangement joins TRBV5-4 to TRBJ1-4; D is perhaps TRBD1 (6 bases). Germline CDR1 and CDR2: SGHNT and YYREEE (reference sequence). The length of the CDR3 is 15 residues. V gave up 3 bases and J gave up 3 bases, with 12 bases separating them.

The CDR3 region is CAWSLGQGASYEQYF. CDR3 DNA sequence: TGTGCCTGGAGCCTAGGACAGGGGGCTTCCTACGAGCAGTACTTC. The genes are TRBV30 and TRBJ2-7, with TRBD1 matching over 11 bases. This CDR3 is built from 15 residues. Germline V gene data show CDR1 as GTSNPN and CDR2 as SVGIG (reference sequence). The junction had 5 bases not matched to a gene; V was cut back by 3 bases and J by 1 base.

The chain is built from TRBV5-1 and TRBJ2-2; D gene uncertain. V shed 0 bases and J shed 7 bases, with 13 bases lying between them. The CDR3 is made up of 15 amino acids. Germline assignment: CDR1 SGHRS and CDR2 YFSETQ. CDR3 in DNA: TGCGCCAGCAGCTTGGGACTTTTATCCGGCGGGGAGCTGTTTTTT. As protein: CASSLGLLSGGELFF.

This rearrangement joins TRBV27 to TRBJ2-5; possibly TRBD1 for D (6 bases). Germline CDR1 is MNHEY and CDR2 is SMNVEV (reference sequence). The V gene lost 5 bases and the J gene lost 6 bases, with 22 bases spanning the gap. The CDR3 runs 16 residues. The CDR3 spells CASSVNTGNLVQTQYF. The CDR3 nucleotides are TGTGCCAGCAGTGTTAACACAGGGAATCTGGTGCAGACCCAGTACTTC.

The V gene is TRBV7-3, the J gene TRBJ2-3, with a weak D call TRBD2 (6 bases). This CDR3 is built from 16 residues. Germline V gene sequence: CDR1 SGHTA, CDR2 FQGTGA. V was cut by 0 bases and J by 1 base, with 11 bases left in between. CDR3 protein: CASSLTARDGTDTQYF. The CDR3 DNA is TGTGCCAGCAGCTTAACGGCGCGGGATGGCACAGATACGCAGTATTTT.

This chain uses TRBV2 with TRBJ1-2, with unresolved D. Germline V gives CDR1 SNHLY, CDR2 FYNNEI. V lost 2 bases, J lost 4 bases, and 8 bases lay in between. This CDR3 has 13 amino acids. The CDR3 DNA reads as TGTGCCAGCAGTGAAAGGCAGGCCTATGGCTACACCTTC. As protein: CASSERQAYGYTF.

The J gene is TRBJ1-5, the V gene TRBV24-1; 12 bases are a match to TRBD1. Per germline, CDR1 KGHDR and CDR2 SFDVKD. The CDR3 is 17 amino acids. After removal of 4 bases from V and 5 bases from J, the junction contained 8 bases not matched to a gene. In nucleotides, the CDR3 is TGTGCCACCAGTGACTCTGGGACAGGGGGCTCCCATCAGCCCCAGCATTTT. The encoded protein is CATSDSGTGGSHQPQHF.

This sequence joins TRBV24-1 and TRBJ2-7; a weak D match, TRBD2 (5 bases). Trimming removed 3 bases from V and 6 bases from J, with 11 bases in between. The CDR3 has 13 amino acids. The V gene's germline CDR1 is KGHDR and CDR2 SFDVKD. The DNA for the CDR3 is TGTGCCACCAGTGATCCGAACCGGGGCGAGCAGTACTTC. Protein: CATSDPNRGEQYF.

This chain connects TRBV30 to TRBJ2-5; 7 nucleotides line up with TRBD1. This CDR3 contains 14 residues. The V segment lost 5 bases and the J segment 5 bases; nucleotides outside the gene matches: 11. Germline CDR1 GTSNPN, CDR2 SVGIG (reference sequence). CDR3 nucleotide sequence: TGTGCCTGGGGTAGAGGGGGCGATGGGGAGACCCAGTACTTC. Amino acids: CAWGRGGDGETQYF.

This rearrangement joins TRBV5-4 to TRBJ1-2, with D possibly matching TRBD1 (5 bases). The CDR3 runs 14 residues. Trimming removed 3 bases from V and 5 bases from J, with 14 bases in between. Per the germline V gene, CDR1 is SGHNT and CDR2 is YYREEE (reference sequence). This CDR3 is CASSWGGGEYGYTF. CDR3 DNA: TGTGCCAGCAGCTGGGGCGGGGGGGAATATGGCTACACCTTC.

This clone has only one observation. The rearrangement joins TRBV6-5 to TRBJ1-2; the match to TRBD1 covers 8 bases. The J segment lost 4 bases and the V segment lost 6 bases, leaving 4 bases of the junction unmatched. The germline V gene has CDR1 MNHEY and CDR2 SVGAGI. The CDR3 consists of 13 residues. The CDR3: CASSEDRVYGYTF. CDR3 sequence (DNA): TGTGCCAGCAGCGAGGACAGGGTCTATGGCTACACCTTC.